This entry features one T cell receptor (beta chain) sequence. Its antigen is unknown. TCRdb re-called the reads through MiXCR, storing one row per CDR3 protein. The sample records over 25,000 distinct CDR3 sequences, approximately 18% being singletons. Germline V lookup: CDR1 MNHNY, CDR2 SVGAGI (reference sequence). The CDR3 loop spans 12 amino acids. Trimming took off 6 bases at V and 5 bases at J, with 11 bases between the two ends. This record belongs to a study of T cell repertoires in cytomegalovirus infection. In the study overall: Well-studied HLA-B-restricted epitopes and recently identified HLA-C-restricted epitopes of CMV were both used in the study. TCR beta signatures that were public indicated CMV infection and matching HLA type. Study-level points and caveats: HLA-C-restricted, CMV-specific TCR beta clonotypes were dominant ex vivo. Cumulative public TCR beta family frequency identified carriers of CMV plus the relevant HLA.

This clonotype originated in a human donor in good health (CMV status not recorded). Some clones in this sample may be carry-over from other donors' samples. Sequenced material: CD8+ T cells from cultured PBMCs, taken from culture after CMV antigen stimulation. The chain combines TRBV6-6 with TRBJ2-7, with D possibly TRBD2 on 5 matching bases. The CDR3 is CASSEGGHEQYF. CDR3 in DNA: TGTGCCAGCAGCGAGGGTGGCCACGAGCAGTACTTC.